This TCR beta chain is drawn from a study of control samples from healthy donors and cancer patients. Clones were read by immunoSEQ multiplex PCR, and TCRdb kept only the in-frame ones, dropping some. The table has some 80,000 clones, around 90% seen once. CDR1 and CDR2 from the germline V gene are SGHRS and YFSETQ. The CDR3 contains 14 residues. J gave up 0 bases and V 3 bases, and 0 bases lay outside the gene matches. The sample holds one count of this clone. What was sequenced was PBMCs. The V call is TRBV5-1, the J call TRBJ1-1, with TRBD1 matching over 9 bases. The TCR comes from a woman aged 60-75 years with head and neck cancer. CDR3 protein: CASSWTGVNTEAFF. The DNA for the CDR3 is TGCGCCAGCAGCTGGACAGGGGTGAACACTGAAGCTTTCTTT.